This entry lists 21 T cell receptor beta chains sequenced from one sample in a study of CD8 T cells in Susac syndrome. The RNA input was about 0.5 to 1 ug, and it was reverse transcribed with random hexamers. TCRdb itself ran the immunoSEQ multiplex PCR reads through MiXCR, one entry per CDR3 protein. The sample carries approximately 150,000 distinct CDR3 sequences, roughly 95% recorded once. Sequenced: CD4+ T cells from PBMCs. Receptors were obtained from a human donor with multiple sclerosis.

The V and J genes are TRBV4-1 and TRBJ2-7; 13 bases are shared with TRBD2. With V trimmed by 4 bases and J by 6 bases, 12 bases remained unmatched. The V gene's germline CDR1 is MGHRA and CDR2 YSYEKL. The CDR3 spans 17 residues. CDR3: CASSRGLAGAGTGEQYF. Written as DNA, the CDR3 is TGCGCCAGCAGCCGAGGACTAGCGGGAGCTGGTACAGGCGAGCAGTACTTC.

The V and J genes are TRBV28 and TRBJ2-7; possibly TRBD2 for D (5 bases). The germline V gene has CDR1 MDHEN and CDR2 SYDVKM. CDR3 size: 12 residues. V was clipped by 6 bases and J by 2 bases, with 8 bases between them. As DNA, the CDR3 is TGTGCCAGCAGCTCGACTACCTACGAGCAGTACTTC. Amino acids: CASSSTTYEQYF.

On this clonotype itself: Relative to the germline gene, one junction end is altered; a read error may explain this. This rearrangement joins TRBV14 to TRBJ1-4, with D uncertain. This CDR3 is built from 14 residues. The V gene's germline CDR1 is SGHDN and CDR2 FVKESK. CDR3 sequence reads: CASSQSGWREKPFF. The CDR3 bases are TGTGCCAGCAGCCAAAGTGGGTGGCGTGAAAAACCGTTTTTT.

The chain has TRBV6-5 and TRBJ1-2, with D tentatively TRBD1 (5 bases). V gave up 5 bases and J gave up 8 bases, with 12 bases separating them. CDR3 length: 12 amino acids. Germline values: CDR1 MNHEY, CDR2 SVGAGI. The CDR3, as DNA: TGTGCCAGCAGTACAACAGGCGGAGGCTACACCTTC. Translation gives CASSTTGGGYTF.

This clonotype was seen once. The chain has TRBV7-2 and TRBJ2-7; weak D call: TRBD2 (6 bases). Trimming took off 0 bases at V and 1 base at J, with 28 bases between the two ends. The length of the CDR3 is 21 residues. CDR1 and CDR2 (germline): SGHTA, FQGNSA. The CDR3 DNA is TGTGCCAGCAGCTTAGCGCTTGTGACCAAACTATGGGAGAGCGGGTCCTACGAGCAGTACTTC. Its translation: CASSLALVTKLWESGSYEQYF.

To note about this clonotype: At one end, the junction sequence differs from germline, possibly due to a read error. The chain carries TRBV7-2 and TRBJ2-7; 10 bases are shared with TRBD2. Germline V gene lookup returns CDR1 SGHTA and CDR2 FQGNSA. The CDR3 covers 13 residues. This CDR3 is CASSLAGVDEQYF. CDR3 DNA sequence: TGTGCCAGCAGCCTAGCGGGAGTCGACGAGCAGTACTTC.

V gene TRBV4-1 combines with J gene TRBJ2-5; the match to TRBD1 covers 9 bases. The germline V gene encodes CDR1 MGHRA and CDR2 YSYEKL. The CDR3 has 14 amino acids. The junction had 8 bases not matched to a gene; V was cut back by 7 bases and J by 5 bases. The CDR3 nucleotides are TGCGCCAGCAACAAACGGACAGGGGAGGAGACCCAGTACTTC. Amino acid sequence: CASNKRTGEETQYF.

V usage is TRBV3-1 and J usage is TRBJ2-3; D unclear. The V end was cut by 10 bases, the J end by 4 bases, with 9 bases between. Germline CDR1 and CDR2: LGHDT and YNNKEL (reference sequence). CDR3 length: 11 residues. CDR3: CATRFADTQYF. CDR3 DNA sequence: TGTGCCACCCGATTTGCAGATACGCAGTATTTT.

The J gene is TRBJ1-1, the V gene TRBV28; 8 nucleotides match TRBD1. The V gene's germline CDR1 is MDHEN and CDR2 SYDVKM. The CDR3 is made up of 14 amino acids. Trimming cost V 6 bases and J 1 base; bases outside gene matches: 4. For the CDR3, the DNA is TGTGCCAGCAGATTGACAGGGGCGAACACTGAAGCTTTCTTT. As protein: CASRLTGANTEAFF.

The rearrangement joins TRBV5-1 to TRBJ2-5; 10 bases line up with TRBD2. V lost 7 bases and J lost 5; bases outside the gene matches: 8. The CDR3 contains 14 residues. CDR1 SGHRS and CDR2 YFSETQ come from the germline V gene. The CDR3 DNA sequence: TGCGCCAGCCGCAGACTAGCGGGCCCGGAGACCCAGTACTTC. Translated, it gives CASRRLAGPETQYF.

This chain links TRBV11-2 with TRBJ2-3; 7 nucleotides line up with TRBD1. J was trimmed by 2 bases and V by 5 bases; bases with no gene match: 7. The length of the CDR3 is 15 residues. Germline V gene data show CDR1 as SGHAT and CDR2 as FQNNGV. The CDR3 sequence: CASSPLGQSTDTQYF. CDR3 DNA: TGTGCCAGCAGCCCCCTGGGACAGTCCACAGATACGCAGTATTTT.

V and J are TRBV10-3 and TRBJ2-7; TRBD1 aligns across 9 bases. V was clipped by 10 bases and J by 3 bases; unmatched bases: 4. The CDR3 is 12 amino acids. CDR1 is ENHRY and CDR2 is SYGVKD in the germline V gene. The CDR3, as DNA: TGTGCCAGCGGGGGACAGGGCTACGAGCAGTACTTC. This sequence encodes CASGGQGYEQYF.

For the CDR3, the DNA is TGTGCCAGCAGCTGGTGGACTAGCGGGGTCGAGCAGTACTTC. Translating it yields CASSWWTSGVEQYF. The chain links TRBV5-4 to TRBJ2-7; 12 nucleotides agree with TRBD2. CDR1 is SGHNT and CDR2 is YYREEE in the germline V gene (reference sequence). CDR3 size: 14 residues. The junction had 4 bases not matched to a gene; V was cut back by 3 bases and J by 6 bases.

The rearrangement uses TRBV6-4 and TRBJ1-1; D is ambiguous. CDR1 and CDR2 from the germline V gene are MRHNA and SNTAGT. CDR3 length equals 13 residues. V was clipped by 5 bases and J by 1 base, with 8 bases between them. In DNA, the CDR3 is TGTGCCAGCAGTCGACGACAGAACACTGAAGCTTTCTTT. Its translation is CASSRRQNTEAFF.

The CDR3, as DNA: TGTGCCAGCAGCTCCCGAGCCGGACACTCCTACGAGCAGTACTTC. Protein: CASSSRAGHSYEQYF. The chain links TRBV4-2 to TRBJ2-7, with D possibly being TRBD1 (5 bases). V lost 5 bases and J lost 0, with 14 bases in between. Germline-derived CDR1 and CDR2 are LGHNA and YNFKEQ. The CDR3 is 15 amino acids.

The chain recombines TRBV12-3 or TRBV12-4 with TRBJ1-4; TRBD1 matches at 9 bases. V lost 5 bases and J lost 4; bases outside the gene matches: 5. This CDR3 comprises 15 residues. The CDR3 bases are TGTGCCAGCAGTAGTCCGGGACAGGGTAATGAAAAACTGTTTTTT. This codes for CASSSPGQGNEKLFF.

The V and J genes are TRBV2 and TRBJ1-5, with a tentative D call TRBD1 (6 bases). Germline-derived CDR1 and CDR2 are SNHLY and FYNNEI. Trimming left V 5 bases short and J 5 bases short, with 13 bases between. The CDR3 sequence is 14 residues long. In DNA, the CDR3 is TGTGCCAGCAGTAAGGGACACCTCTATCAGCCCCAGCATTTT. Its translation: CASSKGHLYQPQHF.

The V call is TRBV24-1, the J call TRBJ2-2; the match to TRBD2 covers 11 bases. Germline V gene sequence: CDR1 KGHDR, CDR2 SFDVKD. This CDR3 spans 15 amino acids. After removal of 9 bases from V and 3 bases from J, the junction contained 5 bases not matched to a gene. CDR3 nucleotides: TGTGCCACCGAGCGTAGCGGGAGGGACACCGGGGAGCTGTTTTTT. Translation gives CATERSGRDTGELFF.

The rearrangement links TRBV9 to TRBJ2-7; 10 bases agree with TRBD1. Trimming cost V 5 bases and J 6 bases; bases outside gene matches: 8. The CDR3 covers 14 residues. CDR1 SGDLS and CDR2 YYNGEE come from the germline V gene. CDR3 coding DNA: TGTGCCAGCAGAAGAGGACAGGGGGTGGGCGAGCAGTACTTC. It encodes CASRRGQGVGEQYF.

V gene TRBV6-2 or TRBV6-3 combines with J gene TRBJ2-7, with D possibly matching TRBD2 (6 bases). Trimming cost V 0 bases and J 7 bases, with 22 bases left between them. The CDR3 runs to 17 residues. CDR1 MNHEY and CDR2 SVGEGT come from the germline V gene. The CDR3 region has the DNA TGTGCCAGCAGTTACTCTGGCCCGGGAGCTCTGGCTGGGGAGCAGTACTTC. Amino acid sequence: CASSYSGPGALAGEQYF.

The V call is TRBV12-3 or TRBV12-4, the J call TRBJ1-5; TRBD1 matches at 8 bases. The CDR3 extends over 15 amino acids. Losses at the gene ends were 6 bases for V and 4 bases for J; bases not matched to a gene: 8. The CDR3 protein is CASSQDRALNQPQHF. The CDR3 bases are TGTGCCAGCAGCCAGGACAGGGCCTTAAATCAGCCCCAGCATTTT.